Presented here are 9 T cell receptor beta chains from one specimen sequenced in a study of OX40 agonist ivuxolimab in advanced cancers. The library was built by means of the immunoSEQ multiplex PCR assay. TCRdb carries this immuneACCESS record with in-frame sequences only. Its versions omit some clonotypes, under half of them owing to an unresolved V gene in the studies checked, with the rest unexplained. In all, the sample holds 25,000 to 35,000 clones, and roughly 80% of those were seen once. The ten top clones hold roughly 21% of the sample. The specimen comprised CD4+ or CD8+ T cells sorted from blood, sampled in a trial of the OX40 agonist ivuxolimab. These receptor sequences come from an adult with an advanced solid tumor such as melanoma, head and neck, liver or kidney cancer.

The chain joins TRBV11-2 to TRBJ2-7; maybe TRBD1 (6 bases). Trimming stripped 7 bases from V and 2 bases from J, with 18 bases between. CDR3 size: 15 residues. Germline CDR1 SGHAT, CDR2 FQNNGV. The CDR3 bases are TGTGCCAGCACCGGAGTCCGGGACATTGCCTACGAGCAGTACTTC. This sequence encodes CASTGVRDIAYEQYF.

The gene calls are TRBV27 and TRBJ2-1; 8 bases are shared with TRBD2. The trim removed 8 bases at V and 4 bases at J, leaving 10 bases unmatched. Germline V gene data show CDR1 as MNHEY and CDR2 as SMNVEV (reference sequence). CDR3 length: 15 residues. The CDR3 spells CASLALADSYNEQFF. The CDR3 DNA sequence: TGTGCCAGCCTCGCACTAGCGGATTCTTACAATGAGCAGTTCTTC.

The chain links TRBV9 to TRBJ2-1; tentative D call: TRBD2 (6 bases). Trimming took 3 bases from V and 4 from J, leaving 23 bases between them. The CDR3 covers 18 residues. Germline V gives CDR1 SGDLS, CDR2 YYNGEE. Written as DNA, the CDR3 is TGTGCCAGCAGCGATCCCCTTTCGGGGCGGGAAGATTACAATGAGCAGTTCTTC. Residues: CASSDPLSGREDYNEQFF.

The CDR3 DNA reads TGTGCCAGCAGCTTAGAGACAGGTCTCTACGAGCAGTACTTC. Translating gives CASSLETGLYEQYF. The chain uses TRBV11-1 and TRBJ2-7, with TRBD1 as a possible D gene (6 bases). The germline V gene has CDR1 SGHAT and CDR2 FQDESV (reference sequence). Trimming stripped 1 base from V and 3 bases from J, with 10 bases between. The CDR3 spans 14 residues.

CDR3: CASSTSSGENTGELFF. The CDR3 DNA follows: TGTGCCAGCAGCACCTCTAGCGGGGAAAACACCGGGGAGCTGTTTTTT. The chain has TRBV7-9 and TRBJ2-2; 9 positions match TRBD2. With 5 bases clipped from V and 2 bases from J, the junction kept 6 bases outside the gene matches. CDR3 length: 16 amino acids. Germline CDR1 and CDR2: SEHNR and FQNEAQ (reference sequence). The full variable domain, with the rest looked up from reference TRBV7-9 and TRBJ2-2, is DTGVSQNPRHKITKRGQNVTFRCDPISEHNRLYWYRQTLGQGPEFLTYFQNEAQLEKSRLLSDRFSAERPKGSFSTLEIQRTEQGDSAMYLCASSTSSGENTGELFFGEGSRLTVL.

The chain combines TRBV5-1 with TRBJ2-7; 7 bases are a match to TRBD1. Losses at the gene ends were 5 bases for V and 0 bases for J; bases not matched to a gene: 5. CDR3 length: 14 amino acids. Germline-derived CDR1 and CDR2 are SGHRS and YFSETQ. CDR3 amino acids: CASSWTGSSYEQYF. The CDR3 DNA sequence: TGCGCCAGCAGTTGGACAGGAAGCTCCTACGAGCAGTACTTC.

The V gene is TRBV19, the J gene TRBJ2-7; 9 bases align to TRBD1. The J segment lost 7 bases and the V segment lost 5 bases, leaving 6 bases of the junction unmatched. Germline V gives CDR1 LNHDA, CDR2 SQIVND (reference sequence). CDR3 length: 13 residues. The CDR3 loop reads CASSSRQGGEQYF. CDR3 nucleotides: TGTGCCAGTAGTTCGCGACAGGGGGGAGAGCAGTACTTC. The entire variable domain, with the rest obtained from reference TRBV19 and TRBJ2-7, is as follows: DGGITQSPKYLFRKEGQNVTLSCEQNLNHDAMYWYRQDPGQGLRLIYYSQIVNDFQKGDIAEGYSVSREKKESFPLTVTSAQKNPTAFYLCASSSRQGGEQYFGPGTRLTVT.

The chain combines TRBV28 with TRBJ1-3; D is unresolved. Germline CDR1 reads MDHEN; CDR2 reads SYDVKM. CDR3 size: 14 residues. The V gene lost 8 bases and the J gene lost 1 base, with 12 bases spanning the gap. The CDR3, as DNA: TGTGCCAGCCGCCTGCTGGTTTCTGGAAACACCATATATTTT. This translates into CASRLLVSGNTIYF.

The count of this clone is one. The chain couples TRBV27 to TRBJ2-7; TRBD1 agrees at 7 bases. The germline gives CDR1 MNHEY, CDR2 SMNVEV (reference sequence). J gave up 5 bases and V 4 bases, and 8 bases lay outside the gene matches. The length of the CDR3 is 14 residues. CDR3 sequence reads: CASSYRGLTHEQYF. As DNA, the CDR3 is TGTGCCAGCAGTTACAGGGGTCTAACCCACGAGCAGTACTTC.